This T cell receptor (beta chain) originates from a study of T cell responses to AZD1222 COVID-19 vaccine. Study information: Second doses that came at about 4 or about 12 weeks were put together. Findings and caveats of the study: Spike as a whole was targeted by vaccine-associated CD4 TCRs, dominant at 160-218 and 743-854. Sampling captured repertoires only after the peak T cell response.

About this clone: The antigen remains unidentified.

The length of the CDR3 is 14 residues. With 4 bases removed from V and 4 bases from J, the gap between germline ends came to 10 bases. Per the germline V gene, CDR1 is LGHNT and CDR2 is FRNRAP. The repertoire was sequenced with immunoSEQ multiplex PCR; TCRdb's copy has only in-frame clones and lacks some. The sample yields fewer than 150,000 clones, roughly 87% seen once. The gene calls are TRBV12-5 and TRBJ2-2; unclear D gene. The material was peripheral blood, obtained on day 0 of AZD1222 vaccination. This clonotype was obtained from an adult in good health. CDR3 sequence reads: CASGSGSITGELFF. The CDR3, as DNA: TGTGCTAGTGGTTCCGGATCCATCACCGGGGAGCTGTTTTTT.